This T cell receptor (beta chain) was identified in a study of blood T cell repertoires in COVID-19. Looking at the study overall: Researchers got acute and convalescent COVID-19 samples from the United States, Italy and Spain. Sample material is recorded as cDNA or gDNA derived from T cells, B-cell-depleted T cells, or PBMCs.

The CDR3 contains 15 residues. Germline trimming cut 3 bases from V and 3 bases from J; bases unmatched to any gene: 7. Germline lookup yields CDR1 MDHEN and CDR2 SYDVKM. In the source study's methods: Estimated nucleated cell counts came from reference gene primer amplification. The table came from immunoSEQ multiplex PCR; TCRdb's copy has only in-frame clones and leaves some out. D and trimming were read from the DNA, whereas the V and J calls and clone size are those reported in that table. This sample has nearly 40,000 clones, with around three quarters found just once. The receptor was derived from an older man with active or convalescent COVID-19. The chain recombines TRBV28 with TRBJ1-2, with 7 nucleotides matching TRBD1. The sequencing sample was made of peripheral blood. CDR3: CASSFLGGAYYGYTF. The CDR3 bases are TGTGCCAGCAGTTTTCTAGGGGGCGCATACTATGGCTACACCTTC.